Detailed here is one T cell receptor beta chain. Its antigen specificity is not known. Base quality data are lacking; no much larger clone is found one base away. The source of the sample is a study of CD8 T cells in Susac syndrome (dated by TCRdb to about 2019). Study-level background: Whether CD8+ T cell activation and differentiation in Susac syndrome was antigen driven was tested using repertoire sequencing.

RNA was extracted with the RNeasy kit and roughly 0.5 to 1 ug was reverse transcribed using random hexamers. TCR beta CDR3 regions were amplified with the immunoSEQ multiplex PCR assay covering 54 Vbeta and 13 Jbeta segments. PCR amplification bias was corrected by using a synthetic template baseline for primer optimization and computational correction. From the authors' description of their analysis: Reads were annotated to V, D and J genes according to IMGT and were analyzed with immunoSEQ Analyzer, with only productive sequences retained. To calculate clonality, Shannon entropy was normalized by log2 of the number of productive unique sequences and then subtracted from one. For each patient and control, public and private clones were evaluated among the 100 most prevalent clones. Clones were defined as Susac-specific when absent from the healthy and MS cohorts, from roughly 1,100 published viral clones and from other ImmuneACCESS disease sequences. TCRdb reran the public reads through fastp at Q25 and MiXCR, keeping productive beta chains. Rows merge per CDR3 protein into single entries with the most common DNA and genes. These V and J calls rely on TCRdb rather than the paper's analysis. The sample data list roughly 180,000 distinct CDR3 sequences, and approximately 94% of these were observed just once. Roughly 0.1% of the sample is in the top ten clones.

Peripheral blood CD8+ and CD4+ T cells from healthy donors, Susac syndrome patients and multiple sclerosis patients were profiled by high-throughput TCR beta sequencing. Treatment-naive patients with stable or active relapsing-remitting disease fulfilling revised McDonald criteria were used as multiple sclerosis controls. Bulk CD8+ and CD4+ T cells were purified magnetically by negative isolation, whereas CD8+ TEMRA cells were enriched by FACS. Blood was drawn into EDTA tubes, processed within 24 hours, and PBMCs were isolated by density gradient centrifugation. PBMCs intended for TCR sequencing were frozen in liquid nitrogen and were later thawed in a 37 degrees C water bath. The sorted or isolated CD4+, CD8+ and CD8+ TEMRA cells had a purity of 90% or higher. What the study reported, not specific to this receptor: The number of individuals in the TCR sequencing and HLA analysis was recognized as being relatively small.

Trimming takes 5 bases from V and 2 bases from J, and the germline ends sit 10 bases apart. The CDR3 numbers 15 residues from cysteine through phenylalanine. The read is trimmed to its CDR3 DNA, 45 bases read in frame from base 1. As encoded in the germline V gene, CDR1 is SNHLY while CDR2 is FYNNEI. The sequenced sample was CD4+ T cells from PBMCs. This TCR came from a human donor with multiple sclerosis. The chain couples TRBV2 to TRBJ2-6; matching of 7 bases hints at TRBD1 as the D gene. The nucleotide sequence is given as TGTGCCAGCAGTACCAGGGGGGCTGGGGCCAACGTCCTGACTTTC. The resulting protein is CASSTRGAGANVLTF.